This T cell receptor beta chain was identified in a study of T cells in Graves' hyperthyroidism and ophthalmopathy. Overall study results and limits: Through a model of 13 V-J features, ophthalmopathy was separated from stable hyperthyroidism.

Researchers amplified the TCR beta CDR3 regions from RNA transcripts. Initially, a first-round RT-PCR of the TCR CDR3 employed the HTBI primer set. Each CDR3 protein gets one entry after TCRdb re-called the multiplex PCR reads with MiXCR. Of under 300,000 distinct CDR3 sequences in the sample, less than 30% are singletons; the top ten hold about a quarter. V lost 3 bases to trimming and J lost 4 bases, with 9 bases between them. Germline V gene lookup returns CDR1 SQVTM and CDR2 ANQGSEA. The CDR3 is 12 amino acids. This clonotype has a count of ten or more. Antigen specificity is unknown. Sequencing used blood. V is TRBV29-1 and J is TRBJ1-2, with D unresolved. The TCR was taken from a man aged 35 to 55 with Graves' hyperthyroidism that later progressed to Graves' ophthalmopathy. The CDR3 is CSVDDGRYGYTF. CDR3 DNA sequence: TGCAGCGTTGACGACGGTCGCTATGGCTACACCTTC.